A single sample is the source of the 4 T cell receptor beta chains below, sequenced in a study of T cell changes during pregnancy in multiple sclerosis. Generated by immunoSEQ multiplex PCR, the TCRdb table keeps only in-frame clones and is missing some. This sample yields around 57,000 clones, of which 80% to 95% are seen a single time; less than 0.3% belongs to the top ten. This specimen was CD4+ T cells from peripheral blood mononuclear cells, taken in the third trimester of pregnancy. The receptor source for this set is a female donor with multiple sclerosis, enrolled in a pregnancy study.

The V and J genes are TRBV30 and TRBJ1-5, with D unresolved. The V end lost 5 bases, the J end lost 2 bases, and 10 bases lay between the germline ends. Germline CDR1 and CDR2: GTSNPN and SVGIG (reference sequence). The CDR3 sequence is 13 residues long. CDR3 nucleotide sequence: TGTGCCTGGGGTCCGGGAGGCAATCAGCCCCAGCATTTT. It codes for CAWGPGGNQPQHF.

The V gene is TRBV11-2, the J gene TRBJ2-7; D is possibly TRBD1 (5 bases). V lost 2 bases, J lost 9 bases, and 20 bases lay in between. The CDR3 sequence is 15 residues long. Germline-derived CDR1 and CDR2 are SGHAT and FQNNGV. The CDR3 region has the DNA TGTGCCAGCAGCTTACTCCGGCAGGGTGGTTCCGGGCAGTACTTC. It specifies CASSLLRQGGSGQYF.

A note on this clone: Other DNA variants within this sample encode the same CDR3. The rearrangement joins TRBV6-1 to TRBJ1-2, with 7 nucleotides matching TRBD1. With V trimmed by 6 bases and J by 8 bases, 9 bases remained unmatched. CDR1 MNHNS and CDR2 SASEGT come from the germline V gene. The CDR3 has 13 residues. Written as DNA, the CDR3 is TGTGCCAGCAGCGACCGGGACAGAGGGGGCTACACCTTC. This gives the protein CASSDRDRGGYTF.

This sequence joins TRBV4-2 and TRBJ2-2, with TRBD1 matching 8 bases. Trimming removed 4 bases from V and 1 base from J; junction bases left unmatched: 5. Germline V gene data show CDR1 as LGHNA and CDR2 as YNFKEQ. CDR3 length: 16 amino acids. CDR3 coding DNA: TGTGCCAGCAGCCGAGGGACAGGCCAGAACACCGGGGAGCTGTTTTTT. This encodes CASSRGTGQNTGELFF.